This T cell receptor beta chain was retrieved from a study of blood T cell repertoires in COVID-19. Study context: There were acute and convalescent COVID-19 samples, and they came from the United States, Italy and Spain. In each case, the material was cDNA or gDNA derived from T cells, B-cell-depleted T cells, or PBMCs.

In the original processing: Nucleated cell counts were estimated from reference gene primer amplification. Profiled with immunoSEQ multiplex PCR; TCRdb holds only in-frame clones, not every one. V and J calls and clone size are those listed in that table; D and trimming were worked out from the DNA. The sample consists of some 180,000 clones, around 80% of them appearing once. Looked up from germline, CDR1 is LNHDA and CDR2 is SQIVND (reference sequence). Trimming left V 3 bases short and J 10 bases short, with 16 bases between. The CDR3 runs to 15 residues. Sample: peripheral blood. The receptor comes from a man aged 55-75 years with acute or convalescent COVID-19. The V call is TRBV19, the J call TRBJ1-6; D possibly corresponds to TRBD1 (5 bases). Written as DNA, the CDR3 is TGTGCCAGTAGTATTACGTGGCAGGGCGGCTCACCCCTCCACTTT. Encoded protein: CASSITWQGGSPLHF.